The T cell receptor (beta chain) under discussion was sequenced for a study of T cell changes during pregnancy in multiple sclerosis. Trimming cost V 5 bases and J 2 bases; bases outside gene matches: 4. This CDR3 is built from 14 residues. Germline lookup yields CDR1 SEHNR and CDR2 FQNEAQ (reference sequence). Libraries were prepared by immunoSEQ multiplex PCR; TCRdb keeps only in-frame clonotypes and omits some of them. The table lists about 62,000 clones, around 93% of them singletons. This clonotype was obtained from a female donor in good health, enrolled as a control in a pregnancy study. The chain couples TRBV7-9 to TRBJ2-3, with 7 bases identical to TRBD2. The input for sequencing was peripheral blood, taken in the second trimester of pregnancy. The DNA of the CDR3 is TGTGCCAGCAGCGCAGGGACTACCACAGATACGCAGTATTTT. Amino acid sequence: CASSAGTTTDTQYF.